The 5 T cell receptor beta chains below come from one sample, sequenced in a study of blood T cell repertoires in COVID-19. Method: immunoSEQ multiplex PCR; TCRdb's copy keeps in-frame clones and lacks some. The repertoire holds under 200,000 clones, with approximately 90% as singletons. The specimen sequenced was peripheral blood. The receptors were sampled from a man between 45 and 60 years old who had recovered from COVID-19.

This chain uses TRBV28 with TRBJ2-7, with 8 bases that match TRBD1. The CDR3 has 11 amino acids. Germline assignment: CDR1 MDHEN and CDR2 SYDVKM. J gave up 3 bases and V 9 bases, and 1 base lay outside the gene matches. CDR3 region: CASGQGYEQYF. CDR3 sequence (DNA): TGTGCCAGTGGACAGGGCTACGAGCAGTACTTC.

This clone has a single count. The chain combines TRBV6-5 with TRBJ2-7, with D hard to call. Per the germline V gene, CDR1 is MNHEY and CDR2 is SVGAGI. V gave up 4 bases and J gave up 0 bases, with 10 bases separating them. The CDR3 sequence is 14 residues long. The CDR3: CASSSPRVSYEQYF. CDR3 bases: TGTGCCAGCAGTTCCCCCCGAGTCTCCTACGAGCAGTACTTC.

This rearrangement joins TRBV2 to TRBJ1-4; possible D gene TRBD1, 6 bases. There are 14 residues in the CDR3. The germline V and J ends were trimmed by 5 bases and 3 bases, with 10 bases remaining between them. Per germline, CDR1 SNHLY and CDR2 FYNNEI. The CDR3, as DNA: TGTGCCAGCAGTCCGGACAGATCTAATGAAAAACTGTTTTTT. This gives the protein CASSPDRSNEKLFF.

V is TRBV14 and J is TRBJ2-3; tentative D call: TRBD2 (6 bases). CDR1 SGHDN and CDR2 FVKESK come from the germline V gene. V lost 1 base and J lost 4, with 15 bases in between. The CDR3 extends over 16 amino acids. The DNA of the CDR3 is TGTGCCAGCAGCCAAGCGTGGATGGGGGGAGCAGATACGCAGTATTTT. Its protein product is CASSQAWMGGADTQYF.

This chain connects TRBV19 to TRBJ1-1, with D hard to call. The germline V and J ends were trimmed by 1 base and 7 bases, with 7 bases remaining between them. Per the germline V gene, CDR1 is LNHDA and CDR2 is SQIVND (reference sequence). This CDR3 is 12 amino acids long. CDR3 coding DNA: TGTGCCAGTAGTATAGGGCCTTATGAAGCTTTCTTT. It yields the protein CASSIGPYEAFF.